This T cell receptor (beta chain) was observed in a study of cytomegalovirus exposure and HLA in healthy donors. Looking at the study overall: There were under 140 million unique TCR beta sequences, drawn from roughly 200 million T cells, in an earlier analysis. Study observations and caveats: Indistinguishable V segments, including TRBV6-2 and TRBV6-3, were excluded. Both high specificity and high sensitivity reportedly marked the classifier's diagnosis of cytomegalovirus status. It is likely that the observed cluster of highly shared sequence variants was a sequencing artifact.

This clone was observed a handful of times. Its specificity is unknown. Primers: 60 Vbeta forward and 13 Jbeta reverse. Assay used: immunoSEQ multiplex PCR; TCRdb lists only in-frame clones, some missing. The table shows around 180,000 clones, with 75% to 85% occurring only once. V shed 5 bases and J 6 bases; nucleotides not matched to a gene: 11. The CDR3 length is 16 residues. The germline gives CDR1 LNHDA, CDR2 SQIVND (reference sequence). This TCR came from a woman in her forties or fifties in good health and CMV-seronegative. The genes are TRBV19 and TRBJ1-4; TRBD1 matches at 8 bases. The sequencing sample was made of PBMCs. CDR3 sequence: CASSHRRQGLDEKLFF. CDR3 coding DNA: TGTGCCAGTAGTCATAGGCGACAGGGGCTCGATGAAAAACTGTTTTTT. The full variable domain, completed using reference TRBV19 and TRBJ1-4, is DGGITQSPKYLFRKEGQNVTLSCEQNLNHDAMYWYRQDPGQGLRLIYYSQIVNDFQKGDIAEGYSVSREKKESFPLTVTSAQKNPTAFYLCASSHRRQGLDEKLFFGSGTQLSVL.